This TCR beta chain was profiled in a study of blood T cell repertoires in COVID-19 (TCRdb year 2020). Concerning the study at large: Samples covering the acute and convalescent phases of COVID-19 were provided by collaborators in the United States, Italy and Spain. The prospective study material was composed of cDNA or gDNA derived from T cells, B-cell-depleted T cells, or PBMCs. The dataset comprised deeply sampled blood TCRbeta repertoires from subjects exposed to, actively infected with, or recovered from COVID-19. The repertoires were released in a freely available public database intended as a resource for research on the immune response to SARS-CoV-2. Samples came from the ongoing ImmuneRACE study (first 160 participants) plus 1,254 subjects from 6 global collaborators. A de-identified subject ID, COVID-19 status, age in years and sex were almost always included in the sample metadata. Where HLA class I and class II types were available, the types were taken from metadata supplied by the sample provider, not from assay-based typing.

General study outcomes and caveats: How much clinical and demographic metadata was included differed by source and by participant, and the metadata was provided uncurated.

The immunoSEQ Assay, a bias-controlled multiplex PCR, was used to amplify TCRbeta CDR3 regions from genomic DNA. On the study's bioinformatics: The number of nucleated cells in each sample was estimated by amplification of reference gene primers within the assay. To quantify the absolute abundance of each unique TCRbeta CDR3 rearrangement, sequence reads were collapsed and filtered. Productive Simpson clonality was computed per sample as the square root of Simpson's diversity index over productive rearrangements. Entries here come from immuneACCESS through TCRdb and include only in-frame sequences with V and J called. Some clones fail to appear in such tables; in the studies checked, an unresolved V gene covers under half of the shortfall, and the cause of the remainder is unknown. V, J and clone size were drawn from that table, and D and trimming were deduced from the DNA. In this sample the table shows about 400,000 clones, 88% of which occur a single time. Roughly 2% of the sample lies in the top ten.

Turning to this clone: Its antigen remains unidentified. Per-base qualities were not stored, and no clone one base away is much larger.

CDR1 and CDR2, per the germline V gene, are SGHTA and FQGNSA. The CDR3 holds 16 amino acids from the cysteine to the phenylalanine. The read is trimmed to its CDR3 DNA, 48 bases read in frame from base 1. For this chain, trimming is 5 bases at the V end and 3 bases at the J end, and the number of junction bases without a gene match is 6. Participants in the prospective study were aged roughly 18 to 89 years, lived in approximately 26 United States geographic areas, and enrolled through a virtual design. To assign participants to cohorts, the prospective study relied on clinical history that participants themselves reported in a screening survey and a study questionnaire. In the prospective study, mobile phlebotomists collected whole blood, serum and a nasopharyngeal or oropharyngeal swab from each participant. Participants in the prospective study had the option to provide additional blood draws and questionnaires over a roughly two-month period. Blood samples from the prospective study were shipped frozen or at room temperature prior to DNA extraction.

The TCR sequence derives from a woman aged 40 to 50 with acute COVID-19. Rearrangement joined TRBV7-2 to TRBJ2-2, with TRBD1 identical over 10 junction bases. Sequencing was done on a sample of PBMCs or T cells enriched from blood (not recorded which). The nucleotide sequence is TGTGCCAGCAGCCCCGACAGGGGGCAGGACACCGGGGAGCTGTTTTTT. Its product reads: CASSPDRGQDTGELFF.